The next 23 T cell receptor beta chains were all read from a single sample in a study of OX40 agonist ivuxolimab in advanced cancers. Profiling relied on immunoSEQ multiplex PCR, and the TCRdb table lists in-frame clones only, not all of them. The repertoire holds around 60,000 clones, roughly 80% seen once, with more than 1.5% in the top ten. Here the sequenced sample was CD4+ or CD8+ T cells sorted from blood, taken in a trial of the OX40 agonist ivuxolimab. These receptors all stem from an adult with an advanced solid tumor such as melanoma, head and neck, liver or kidney cancer.

The rearrangement joins TRBV27 to TRBJ1-1; D unresolved. From germline, CDR1 is MNHEY and CDR2 SMNVEV (reference sequence). The CDR3 spans 13 residues. V was trimmed by 0 bases and J by 3 bases, leaving 5 bases between them. CDR3 loop: CASSLSSYTEAFF. DNA of the CDR3: TGTGCCAGCAGTTTATCTTCGTACACTGAAGCTTTCTTT.

This clone has only one observation. The chain has TRBV9 and TRBJ2-5; TRBD1 is a possible D gene (7 bases). The V end lost 0 bases, the J end lost 2 bases, and 11 bases lay between the germline ends. Germline V lookup: CDR1 SGDLS, CDR2 YYNGEE. The CDR3 is 15 residues long. The CDR3 loop is CASSVGAGQQETQYF. CDR3 DNA sequence: TGTGCCAGCAGCGTAGGGGCGGGACAGCAAGAGACCCAGTACTTC.

The J gene is TRBJ2-5, the V gene TRBV6-5, with 8 bases lining up with TRBD2. This CDR3 is built from 15 residues. Trimming removed 2 bases from V and 9 bases from J; junction bases left unmatched: 11. Germline V gene data show CDR1 as MNHEY and CDR2 as SVGAGI. As DNA, the CDR3 is TGTGCCAGCAGTTACGTTGCAGCGGGGGTGGGGGCCCAGTACTTC. Protein sequence: CASSYVAAGVGAQYF.

This rearrangement joins TRBV7-9 to TRBJ1-5, with unresolved D. This CDR3 has 15 residues. Trimming took off 1 base at V and 4 bases at J, with 11 bases between the two ends. CDR1 SEHNR and CDR2 FQNEAQ come from the germline V gene (reference sequence). CDR3 amino acids: CASSLVGGPNQPQHF. In DNA form, the CDR3 reads TGTGCCAGCAGCTTAGTCGGCGGACCTAATCAGCCCCAGCATTTT.

This chain joins TRBV9 and TRBJ2-5; 7 bases are a match to TRBD2. Per germline, CDR1 SGDLS and CDR2 YYNGEE. Trimming at V came to 3 bases and at J to 4 bases, leaving 12 bases not matched to a gene. The CDR3 sequence is 16 residues long. The DNA for the CDR3 is TGTGCCAGCAGCGGTCCCTTGGGAGGGTTCGGAGAGACCCAGTACTTC. Translating gives CASSGPLGGFGETQYF.

The chain combines TRBV18 with TRBJ2-3, with D unresolved. V lost 5 bases and J lost 4, with 7 bases in between. The CDR3 extends over 12 amino acids. Looked up from germline, CDR1 is KGHSH and CDR2 is LQKENI. CDR3: CASSTKADTQYF. CDR3 in DNA: TGTGCCAGCTCAACCAAGGCAGATACGCAGTATTTT.

The V gene is TRBV5-6, the J gene TRBJ2-3; D may be TRBD2 (6 bases). Trimming left V 0 bases short and J 2 bases short, with 10 bases between. The CDR3 length is 15 residues. The germline gives CDR1 SGHDT, CDR2 YYEEEE. CDR3 coding DNA: TGTGCCAGCAGCTTGGGGGTAGCGGACACAGATACGCAGTATTTT. Its protein is CASSLGVADTDTQYF.

This chain links TRBV18 with TRBJ1-2; D unresolved. This CDR3 contains 14 residues. Germline CDR1 and CDR2: KGHSH and LQKENI. The germline V and J ends were trimmed by 2 bases and 4 bases, with 11 bases remaining between them. This CDR3 reads CASSPSTSTYGYTF. CDR3 DNA sequence: TGTGCCAGCTCACCAAGTACGTCCACCTATGGCTACACCTTC.

This clone came up once. This CDR3 is also generated by other DNA sequences in the sample. The V call is TRBV4-3, the J call TRBJ1-1, with D uncertain. The germline V gene encodes CDR1 LGHNA and CDR2 YSLEER. The CDR3 totals 12 residues. With 1 base removed from V and 3 bases from J, the gap between germline ends came to 3 bases. The CDR3, as DNA: TGCGCCAGCAGCCAAGGAGACACTGAAGCTTTCTTT. It codes for CASSQGDTEAFF.

V gene TRBV30 combines with J gene TRBJ1-5; weak D call: TRBD1 (6 bases). This CDR3 region has 14 residues. Per the germline V gene, CDR1 is GTSNPN and CDR2 is SVGIG (reference sequence). Trimming pared 0 bases from V and 9 bases from J, leaving 15 bases between. DNA of the CDR3: TGTGCCTGGAGTGTAAAGGCAGGGGCTGCGCCCCAGCATTTT. Amino acids: CAWSVKAGAAPQHF. The full variable domain, with the rest looked up from reference TRBV30 and TRBJ1-5, is SQTIHQWPATLVQPVGSPLSLECTVEGTSNPNLYWYRQAAGRGLQLLFYSVGIGQISSEVPQNLSASRPQDRQFILSSKKLLLSDSGFYLCAWSVKAGAAPQHFGDGTRLSIL.

The chain has TRBV19 and TRBJ1-2; weak D call: TRBD1 (6 bases). The CDR3 contains 13 residues. Trimming shortened V by 5 bases and J by 6 bases, and 13 bases separated the two germline ends. Germline V gene sequence: CDR1 LNHDA, CDR2 SQIVND (reference sequence). As DNA, the CDR3 is TGTGCCAGTAGTCTAGGGGGGGGAAATGGCTACACCTTC. Amino acids: CASSLGGGNGYTF.

The chain joins TRBV7-3 to TRBJ2-1, with 8 positions matching TRBD2. V lost 5 bases to trimming and J lost 4 bases; unmatched junction nucleotides: 7. The CDR3 length is 15 residues. Germline CDR1 and CDR2: SGHTA and FQGTGA. As DNA, the CDR3 is TGTGCCAGCAGCCCGAGCGGGAGCCAGTACAATGAGCAGTTCTTC. Translated: CASSPSGSQYNEQFF.

The CDR3 is CASSLGASDTQYF. The CDR3 nucleotides read TGTGCCAGCAGCTTAGGCGCCTCAGATACGCAGTATTTT. The chain has TRBV11-2 and TRBJ2-3, with no clear D. This CDR3 is 13 amino acids long. CDR1 SGHAT and CDR2 FQNNGV come from the germline V gene. Trimming pared 1 base from V and 4 bases from J, leaving 6 bases between.

The chain is built from TRBV27 and TRBJ1-5, with D unclear. The V gene's germline CDR1 is MNHEY and CDR2 SMNVEV (reference sequence). Trimming shortened V by 10 bases and J by 2 bases, and 12 bases separated the two germline ends. This CDR3 comprises 13 residues. The CDR3 sequence: CATQVAGNQPQHF. The CDR3 DNA is TGTGCCACCCAGGTGGCTGGCAATCAGCCCCAGCATTTT.

This chain uses TRBV7-6 with TRBJ2-5, with D hard to call. Trimming removed 0 bases at V and 5 bases at J, with 4 bases between. Germline V gene data show CDR1 as SGHVS and CDR2 as FNYEAQ. CDR3 length equals 12 residues. CDR3 coding DNA: TGTGCCAGCAGCTTAGCCCGGGAGACCCAGTACTTC. Amino acid sequence: CASSLARETQYF.

The V gene is TRBV19, the J gene TRBJ1-4; D uncertain. Germline V gene data show CDR1 as LNHDA and CDR2 as SQIVND (reference sequence). V was trimmed by 4 bases and J by 6 bases, leaving 9 bases between them. This CDR3 has 13 residues. CDR3 region: CASSTRDHEKLFF. The CDR3 coding sequence is TGTGCCAGTAGTACCAGAGACCATGAAAAACTGTTTTTT.

The chain has TRBV2 and TRBJ2-4, with TRBD2 identical over 14 bases. Per the germline V gene, CDR1 is SNHLY and CDR2 is FYNNEI. This CDR3 is 16 amino acids long. The junction had 8 bases not matched to a gene; V was cut back by 6 bases and J by 7 bases. The CDR3 bases are TGTGCCAGCAGCTTAGAGGGACTAGCGGGAGCGAACATTCAGTACTTC. Protein product: CASSLEGLAGANIQYF.

This clone was seen a single time. This chain links TRBV5-6 with TRBJ2-1; 11 bases fit TRBD2. The germline V gene has CDR1 SGHDT and CDR2 YYEEEE. The CDR3 runs to 14 residues. Trimming at V came to 4 bases and at J to 7 bases, leaving 4 bases not matched to a gene. The CDR3 bases are TGTGCCAGCAGCACTAGCGGGAGAACGAATGAGCAGTTCTTC. Amino acids: CASSTSGRTNEQFF.

This clone has just one count. V is TRBV5-1 and J is TRBJ2-5, with 11 bases aligning to TRBD2. The trim removed 4 bases at V and 2 bases at J, leaving 10 bases unmatched. The CDR3 consists of 17 residues. Per the germline V gene, CDR1 is SGHRS and CDR2 is YFSETQ. This CDR3 is CASSPLALAGGQETQYF. The CDR3 nucleotides are TGCGCCAGCAGCCCCCTAGCGTTAGCGGGAGGGCAAGAGACCCAGTACTTC.

This clone was seen only a few times. CDR3 DNA: TGCGCCAGCAGCTTGAGTGGGGTAGGTAACACTGAAGCTTTCTTT. It encodes CASSLSGVGNTEAFF. This chain joins TRBV5-1 and TRBJ1-1; D gene uncertain. With 1 base removed from V and 2 bases from J, the gap between germline ends came to 12 bases. CDR3 size: 15 residues. The V gene's germline CDR1 is SGHRS and CDR2 YFSETQ. Drawing the rest from reference TRBV5-1 and TRBJ1-1, the complete variable domain is KAGVTQTPRYLIKTRGQQVTLSCSPISGHRSVSWYQQTPGQGLQFLFEYFSETQRNKGNFPGRFSGRQFSNSRSEMNVSTLELGDSALYLCASSLSGVGNTEAFFGQGTRLTVV.

This clone was picked up a small number of times. The chain is built from TRBV14 and TRBJ2-7; tentatively, D is TRBD2 (5 bases). V was pared by 7 bases and J by 2 bases, with 6 bases between. Germline CDR1 SGHDN, CDR2 FVKESK. The CDR3 extends over 11 amino acids. The CDR3, as DNA: TGTGCCAGCAAGAGGGCCTACGAGCAGTACGTC. Translated: CASKRAYEQYV.

The V call is TRBV5-1, the J call TRBJ1-4; TRBD1 matches at 8 bases. V gave up 4 bases and J gave up 6 bases; unmatched junction bases: 8. The CDR3 is 15 residues long. Germline-derived CDR1 and CDR2 are SGHRS and YFSETQ. CDR3 sequence: CASSTRTGNDEKLFF. CDR3 bases: TGCGCCAGCAGCACCAGGACAGGGAACGATGAAAAACTGTTTTTT.

The CDR3 region is CASSSGQPQTRAFF. CDR3 nucleotide sequence: TGTGCCAGCAGTTCCGGACAGCCCCAAACGAGAGCTTTCTTT. The chain uses TRBV6-4 and TRBJ1-1, with D perhaps TRBD1 (6 bases). The CDR3 is 14 residues long. Germline CDR1 is MRHNA and CDR2 is SNTAGT. Trimming took off 5 bases at V and 10 bases at J, with 20 bases between the two ends.